The T cell receptor beta chain described here comes from a study of CD8 T cells in Susac syndrome. Reverse transcription used 0.5 to 1 ug RNA and random hexamers. Amplification of TCR beta CDR3 spanned 54 Vbeta and 13 Jbeta via immunoSEQ multiplex PCR. TCRdb used MiXCR to reprocess the immunoSEQ multiplex PCR reads, holding one entry per CDR3 protein. The table lists over 100,000 distinct CDR3 sequences, around 90% of them singletons. As controls, healthy donors matched for age and sex were used. This receptor was obtained from a human donor in good health. The material sequenced was CD4+ T cells from PBMCs.

CDR3 sequence: CASTYRDSYTGELFF. The CDR3 DNA sequence: TGTGCCAGCACGTACCGGGACTCATACACCGGGGAGCTGTTTTTT. This chain joins TRBV6-2 or TRBV6-3 and TRBJ2-2; D might be TRBD2 (6 bases). Deletions cut 7 bases from V and 3 bases from J, with 15 bases between. The CDR3 runs 15 residues. Germline lookup yields CDR1 MNHEY and CDR2 SVGEGT.